Listed below are T cell receptor beta chains from one sample, sequenced in a study of breast tumors, draining lymph nodes, adjacent tissues. MiXCR, applied by TCRdb to the multiplex PCR reads, yields one record per CDR3 protein. The sample has around 19,000 distinct CDR3 sequences, 32% seen once; the top ten hold more than 9.5%. The sample taken for sequencing was breast tumor tissue. These receptors were taken from a female donor with breast cancer. Some clones in this sample may be carry-over from other donors' samples. The CDR3 runs from the conserved cysteine through the conserved F or W. The D gene is left open where the match is weak. A clone size is listed for some rows: how often the clone was seen (once, few, many), or a class if it is expanded.

J: TRBJ1-2; length: 13; D: NA; V: TRBV20-1; size: few; DNA: TGCAGTGCTAGGGCCGCGATGGGGAGCGGCTACACCTTC; CDR3: CSARAAMGSGYTF
J: TRBJ2-4; length: 16; D: NA; V: TRBV4-2; size: few; DNA: TGTGCCAGCAGCCCCCAGCAGGTACTAGCCAAAAACATTCAGTACTTC; CDR3: CASSPQQVLAKNIQYF
J: TRBJ2-3; length: 16; D: NA; V: TRBV4-2; size: many; DNA: TGTGCCAGCAGCCAAGATCGGGCGGCTTTTACGGATACGCAGTATTTT; CDR3: CASSQDRAAFTDTQYF
J: TRBJ2-1; length: 15; D: TRBD2; V: TRBV5-1; size: NA; DNA: TGCGCCAGCAGCTTGACGGCTAGCGGGTACAATGAGCAGTTCTTC; CDR3: CASSLTASGYNEQFF
J: TRBJ2-1; length: 11; D: NA; V: TRBV10-2; size: NA; DNA: TGCGCCAACAGTGACGCCCGTGAGCAGTTCTTC; CDR3: CANSDAREQFF
J: TRBJ2-7; length: 15; D: NA; V: TRBV19; size: NA; DNA: TGTGCCAGTAGAAGTATTGGGTCCCCCGGCTACGAGCAGTACTTC; CDR3: CASRSIGSPGYEQYF
J: TRBJ2-2; length: 14; D: NA; V: TRBV7-2; size: many; DNA: TGTGCCACCGAGAGAGGGAGAGGGTCCGGGGAGCTGTTTTTT; CDR3: CATERGRGSGELFF
J: TRBJ2-7; length: 15; D: NA; V: TRBV28; size: many; DNA: TGTGCCAGCAGTTCGCCGGGACTGAACGCCTACGAGCAGTACTTC; CDR3: CASSSPGLNAYEQYF
J: TRBJ2-5; length: 11; D: TRBD1; V: TRBV12-3/TRBV12-4; size: NA; DNA: TGTGCCAGCAGTCACGGGACAGTGGCGCATTTC; CDR3: CASSHGTVAHF
J: TRBJ1-1; length: 15; D: NA; V: TRBV6-6; size: NA; DNA: TGTGCCAGCAGTTACACCGGGACGAGGGGGGCTGAAGCTTTCTTT; CDR3: CASSYTGTRGAEAFF
J: TRBJ1-4; length: 13; D: NA; V: TRBV7-6; size: many; DNA: TGTGCCAGCAGCTTACCCGGAAATGAAAAACTGTTTTTT; CDR3: CASSLPGNEKLFF
J: TRBJ2-7; length: 14; D: TRBD1; V: TRBV15; size: NA; DNA: TGTGCCACCAGCAAAGGGACAGGGTCCTACGAGCAGTACTTC; CDR3: CATSKGTGSYEQYF
J: TRBJ2-7; length: 14; D: TRBD1; V: TRBV28; size: few; DNA: TGTGCCAGCAGTTTAAGCCAGGGGGTCCACGAGCAGTACTTC; CDR3: CASSLSQGVHEQYF
J: TRBJ1-6; length: 15; D: NA; V: TRBV20-1; size: many; DNA: TGCAGTGCTAGAGTCCCCGGCTCCTATAATTCACCCCTCCACTTT; CDR3: CSARVPGSYNSPLHF
J: TRBJ2-7; length: 18; D: TRBD2; V: TRBV6-1; size: NA; DNA: TGTGCCAGCAGTGAACCCGGAATCGTGAGCGGGAGCTCCTACGAGCAGTACTTC; CDR3: CASSEPGIVSGSSYEQYF